A single sample is the source of the 20 T cell receptor beta chains below, sequenced in a study of T cell responses to AZD1222 COVID-19 vaccine (dated by TCRdb to the early 2020s). The sample's time point, from its label and the paper: baseline before first vaccination. Library preparation used the immunoSEQ multiplex PCR assay. TCRdb holds this immuneACCESS table with in-frame rearrangements only. Some clones are missing; in checked studies, unresolved V genes explain under half, and the rest has no known cause. Present in this sample are 70,000 to 95,000 clones, about 92% of which were seen just once. The ten largest clones add up to more than 4% of the sample. Sample: peripheral blood, taken on day 0 of AZD1222 vaccination. Source of these receptors: an adult in good health.

This chain joins TRBV7-2 and TRBJ2-1; D perhaps matches TRBD2 (6 bases). The CDR3 totals 13 residues. Trimming removed 5 bases at V and 7 bases at J, with 12 bases between. CDR1 SGHTA and CDR2 FQGNSA come from the germline V gene. The CDR3 loop reads CASSLGLSNEQFF. CDR3 DNA sequence: TGTGCCAGCAGCCTCGGACTATCTAATGAGCAGTTCTTC.

The rearrangement joins TRBV4-1 to TRBJ1-1; TRBD1 agrees at 8 bases. This CDR3 has 16 residues. The trim removed 3 bases at V and 1 base at J, leaving 7 bases unmatched. Germline CDR1 is MGHRA and CDR2 is YSYEKL. In DNA, the CDR3 is TGCGCCAGCAGCCACGCACTCAGGGGGCGGAACACTGAAGCTTTCTTT. Amino acid sequence: CASSHALRGRNTEAFF.

The chain employs TRBV11-2 and TRBJ1-5; D is uncertain. CDR1 and CDR2 from the germline V gene are SGHAT and FQNNGV. V was shortened by 5 bases and J by 10 bases, with 6 bases between the two germline ends. This CDR3 is 10 amino acids long. The CDR3 is CASSTYPQHF. Here the CDR3 DNA reads TGTGCCAGCAGCACATATCCCCAGCATTTT. The full variable domain, in which reference TRBV11-2 and TRBJ1-5 provide the parts outside the CDR3, is EAGVAQSPRYKIIEKRQSVAFWCNPISGHATLYWYQQILGQGPKLLIQFQNNGVVDDSQLPKDRFSAERLKGVDSTLKIQPAKLEDSAVYLCASSTYPQHFGDGTRLSIL.

This clone was recorded once. This sequence joins TRBV5-4 and TRBJ1-1, with D perhaps matching TRBD1 (5 bases). CDR1 is SGHNT, CDR2 YYREEE, per germline (reference sequence). The V and J ends lost 6 bases and 5 bases respectively, with 14 bases between them. This CDR3 spans 13 amino acids. The CDR3 nucleotides read TGTGCCAGCAATTCATTTCAGGGTACTGAAGCTTTCTTT. Protein sequence: CASNSFQGTEAFF.

The rearrangement uses TRBV25-1 and TRBJ1-4; D not certain. The CDR3 spans 13 residues. Deletions cut 6 bases from V and 5 bases from J, with 10 bases between. Germline V gives CDR1 MGHDK, CDR2 SYGVNS. CDR3 nucleotide sequence: TGTGCCAGCAGGGACGGCACGAATGAAAAACTGTTTTTT. This encodes CASRDGTNEKLFF.

The chain links TRBV5-8 to TRBJ1-2; no clear D gene. The germline V gene encodes CDR1 SGHTS and CDR2 YDEGEE. V shed 9 bases and J shed 4 bases, with 16 bases lying between them. The length of the CDR3 is 13 residues. For the CDR3, the DNA is TGTGCCATCCCTGGGGAGGCCCTCTATGGCTACACCTTC. This codes for CAIPGEALYGYTF.

This chain links TRBV2 with TRBJ1-2; 8 bases line up with TRBD1. V lost 1 base to trimming and J lost 7 bases; unmatched junction nucleotides: 2. Germline V gene sequence: CDR1 SNHLY, CDR2 FYNNEI. This CDR3 region has 13 residues. The CDR3 here is CASSEGTGFGYTF. CDR3 sequence (DNA): TGTGCCAGCAGTGAAGGGACAGGGTTTGGCTACACCTTC.

This sequence joins TRBV12-3 or TRBV12-4 and TRBJ1-1; 9 nucleotides line up with TRBD1. Trimming cost V 8 bases and J 11 bases; bases outside gene matches: 3. The CDR3 spans 10 residues. CDR3 nucleotide sequence: TGTGCCAGCGGGACAGGGTGGGCTTTCTTT. Protein product: CASGTGWAFF.

The chain combines TRBV29-1 with TRBJ2-2, with a tentative D call TRBD1 (7 bases). The length of the CDR3 is 14 residues. V lost 6 bases and J 0 bases, leaving 11 bases between the germline ends. Germline V gene data show CDR1 as SQVTM and CDR2 as ANQGSEA. The CDR3 DNA reads TGCAGCGTCGGGGGACAGTCGAACACCGGGGAGCTGTTTTTT. This sequence encodes CSVGGQSNTGELFF.

V usage is TRBV7-9 and J usage is TRBJ2-5; 10 positions agree with TRBD1. The germline gives CDR1 SEHNR, CDR2 FQNEAQ (reference sequence). CDR3 size: 16 residues. V was pared by 5 bases and J by 2 bases, with 8 bases of the junction left unmatched. Here the CDR3 reads CASSAGTGVPQETQYF. The CDR3 DNA is TGTGCCAGCAGCGCCGGGACAGGGGTACCTCAAGAGACCCAGTACTTC.

The rearrangement links TRBV11-2 to TRBJ1-5; 7 positions agree with TRBD1. Looked up from germline, CDR1 is SGHAT and CDR2 is FQNNGV. V gave up 4 bases and J gave up 10 bases; unmatched junction bases: 13. CDR3 size: 15 residues. CDR3 protein: CASSSGYRGQEPQHF. The CDR3 nucleotides read TGTGCCAGCAGCTCGGGTTACAGGGGACAAGAACCCCAGCATTTT.

This rearrangement joins TRBV2 to TRBJ1-5, with TRBD1 matching 7 bases. Per the germline V gene, CDR1 is SNHLY and CDR2 is FYNNEI. Trimming at V came to 6 bases and at J to 0 bases, leaving 8 bases not matched to a gene. This CDR3 contains 16 residues. In nucleotides, the CDR3 is TGTGCCAGCAGCGAATTGACAGGGATTAGCAATCAGCCCCAGCATTTT. It encodes CASSELTGISNQPQHF.

The genes are TRBV5-1 and TRBJ1-1; D ambiguous. Trimming removed 1 base from V and 0 bases from J, with 10 bases in between. Germline values: CDR1 SGHRS, CDR2 YFSETQ. CDR3 length: 15 amino acids. The CDR3 region has the DNA TGCGCCAGCAGCTTGTTTAGCAATATGAACACTGAAGCTTTCTTT. Its protein product is CASSLFSNMNTEAFF.

For the CDR3, the DNA is TGTGCCAGCTCACGCGGACAGGACGAAAAACTGTTTTTT. Amino acids: CASSRGQDEKLFF. This chain joins TRBV18 and TRBJ1-4; 7 positions match TRBD1. Germline CDR1 is KGHSH and CDR2 is LQKENI. CDR3 length: 13 amino acids. With 4 bases clipped from V and 8 bases from J, the junction kept 4 bases outside the gene matches.

This clone showed up just once. This rearrangement joins TRBV6-2 or TRBV6-3 to TRBJ2-5; 11 nucleotides agree with TRBD2. V shed 8 bases and J 2 bases; nucleotides not matched to a gene: 7. CDR1 is MNHEY and CDR2 is SVGEGT in the germline V gene. CDR3 size: 15 residues. The CDR3: CASCPTSGAQETQYF. CDR3 in DNA: TGTGCCAGCTGCCCGACTAGCGGGGCGCAAGAGACCCAGTACTTC.

The rearrangement joins TRBV5-4 to TRBJ2-3, with TRBD1 as a possible D gene (6 bases). The V and J ends lost 0 bases and 6 bases respectively, with 8 bases between them. There are 13 residues in the CDR3. Looked up from germline, CDR1 is SGHNT and CDR2 is YYREEE (reference sequence). The CDR3 DNA reads TGTGCCAGCAGCTTGGACAGGGTGGATACGCAGTATTTT. The encoded protein is CASSLDRVDTQYF.

The rearrangement uses TRBV27 and TRBJ2-3; D possibly corresponds to TRBD2 (5 bases). The CDR3 has 14 residues. With 8 bases removed from V and 5 bases from J, the gap between germline ends came to 17 bases. Germline V lookup: CDR1 MNHEY, CDR2 SMNVEV (reference sequence). CDR3 sequence reads: CASWRGLGIDTQYF. In nucleotides, the CDR3 is TGTGCCAGCTGGAGAGGGCTAGGGATAGATACGCAGTATTTT.

The V call is TRBV28, the J call TRBJ1-6; no reliable D call. The CDR3 length is 12 residues. Trimming removed 2 bases from V and 7 bases from J, with 3 bases in between. The germline CDR1 and CDR2 sequences are MDHEN and SYDVKM. Here the CDR3 reads CASSLLNSPLHF. CDR3 bases: TGTGCCAGCAGTTTACTGAATTCACCCCTCCACTTT.

V usage is TRBV29-1 and J usage is TRBJ1-5, with D tentatively TRBD1 (5 bases). Germline assignment: CDR1 SQVTM and CDR2 ANQGSEA. V lost 4 bases and J lost 0, with 10 bases in between. The CDR3 length is 14 residues. Written as DNA, the CDR3 is TGCAGCGTTGCCACGGACAATAGCAATCAGCCCCAGCATTTT. It encodes CSVATDNSNQPQHF.

This chain connects TRBV5-8 to TRBJ2-5; D gene unclear. The V end lost 2 bases, the J end lost 5 bases, and 16 bases lay between the germline ends. The V gene's germline CDR1 is SGHTS and CDR2 YDEGEE. CDR3 length equals 15 residues. The CDR3 nucleotides are TGTGCCAGCAGCTTACCCGCCGGGCTTGGGGAGACCCAGTACTTC. Encoded protein: CASSLPAGLGETQYF.